Sequencing of this T cell receptor (beta chain) was carried out in a study of shared clonotypes between healthy human individuals (dated by TCRdb to about 2020). Study-wide context: The cohort comprised two women and three men aged 18 to 49 years. For each donor, CD4 naive and CD4 memory were each given three plates, CD8 naive was given two plates, and CD8 memory was given one plate. Blood TCR repertoires of roughly five healthy adults were deeply sequenced to estimate repertoire size and the extent of clonotype sharing between individuals. Libraries were prepared and TCR repertoires were sequenced by different laboratories using diverse techniques, in order to increase sequencing depth and limit assay-specific biases. Leukapheresis yielded between about 0.94 and 8.9 billion PBMCs per donor. Overall results and qualifications from the work: Clonotypes shared by all four sorted-subset donors showed higher generation probabilities than non-shared clonotypes. Based on pairwise subsampling, the degree of clonotype sharing among donors was expected to be affected by sequencing depth. Because the study included a small number of donors, the genetic and exposure-history diversity represented was limited. Even with the large sequencing depth, rarefaction of the sorted-subset datasets indicated that sequencing was incomplete. Sharing across a few donors was observed for approximately 5% of naive CD4, about 3.2% of naive CD8, 2% to 2.5% of memory CD4, and about 0.38% of memory CD8 clonotypes. Sampling was restricted to blood, and TCR repertoires in tissue are likely to differ from TCR repertoires in blood. Naive subsets generally had larger estimated clonotype richness than memory subsets did.

CDR1 and CDR2 are read off the germline V gene as MNHEY and SVGAGI. Germline trimming amounts to 5 bases on V and 4 bases on J, with 4 as the count of junction bases outside the gene matches. From its cysteine to its phenylalanine, the CDR3 spans 14 amino acids. Only the CDR3 region is kept as DNA, spanning 42 bases read in frame from base 1. With respect to this clone: Its antigen remains unidentified. No clone much larger than this one lies a single base away; base qualities are absent.

Using the deep immunoSEQ assay, multiplex PCR amplified TCR CDR3 regions from genomic DNA. Extracted genomic DNA from each cell subset was distributed evenly across all wells of several immunoSEQ 96-well plates, and each plate was treated as a replicate. For sorted subsets, each replicate PCR was loaded with around 220 ng genomic DNA, equivalent to 25,000 to 30,000 T cell genomes. Purified libraries were quantified with a Qubit 3.0 fluorometer, sized on a Bioanalyzer 2100, and re-quantified with the KAPA Library Quantification kit. Each immunoSEQ 96-well plate was sequenced on its own single-read 150-cycle Illumina NextSeq 550 flow cell. Turning to the authors' computational methods: Because the immunoSEQ output included only junctional sequences and no quality scores, the filtering could not be the same as the filtering used for full-length reads. To assign V/J genes and CDR3, sequences were annotated using PyIR, a Python wrapper for IgBLAST v1.9, with IMGT germline references. Any read was removed if the V/J assignment was weak (E-value above 1e-6), the CDR3 was missing, or the read contained stop codons, out-of-frame junctions, or ambiguous translated residues. V3J clonotypes were defined by identical inferred V gene, J gene, and CDR3 amino acid sequence. Percentage overlap between repertoires was calculated by dividing the number of shared unique clonotypes by the size of the smaller repertoire. Repertoire richness was assessed with RTK rarefaction, the Chao1 estimator, and Recon v2.1 estimates of unobserved clonotypes. For all TCRbeta clonotypes obtained by the gDNA method from several donors, generation probabilities were computed with OLGA. TCRdb carries this immuneACCESS record with in-frame sequences only. Its versions omit some clonotypes, under half of them owing to an unresolved V gene in the studies checked, with the rest unexplained. V and J calls and clone size are copied from that table; D and trimming were computed from the DNA. The sample includes hundreds of thousands of clones, with roughly 72% observed a single time. Of the sample, around 1.8% is held by the ten largest clones.

The donors were healthy, HIV-negative adults with no recently reported acute infections or vaccinations. Only Caucasian adults living in Nashville, Tennessee, USA were represented among the donors. Magnetic negative selection was used to enrich CD4+ T cells, after which naive cells were positively selected on CD45RA and the negative fraction became the memory subset. After blood collection by leukapheresis, PBMCs were isolated using Ficoll-Histopaque density gradient centrifugation and then cryopreserved in the vapor phase of liquid nitrogen. Analytical flow cytometry was used to check the purity and quantity of each magnetically sorted T cell population. Each sorted fraction had its genomic DNA isolated and then quantified by UV absorbance on a Nanodrop 2000c.

Sample: memory CD4+ T cells sorted from blood. The sample's cell subset or site, from its label and the paper: CD45RA-negative fraction. The V and J segments used are TRBV6-5 and TRBJ2-5, with TRBD1 matching 10 junction bases. This receptor was obtained from a woman under 40 in good health. The CDR3 here reads CASSGQGGIETQYF. The nucleotide sequence is TGTGCCAGCAGTGGACAGGGGGGAATAGAGACCCAGTACTTC.